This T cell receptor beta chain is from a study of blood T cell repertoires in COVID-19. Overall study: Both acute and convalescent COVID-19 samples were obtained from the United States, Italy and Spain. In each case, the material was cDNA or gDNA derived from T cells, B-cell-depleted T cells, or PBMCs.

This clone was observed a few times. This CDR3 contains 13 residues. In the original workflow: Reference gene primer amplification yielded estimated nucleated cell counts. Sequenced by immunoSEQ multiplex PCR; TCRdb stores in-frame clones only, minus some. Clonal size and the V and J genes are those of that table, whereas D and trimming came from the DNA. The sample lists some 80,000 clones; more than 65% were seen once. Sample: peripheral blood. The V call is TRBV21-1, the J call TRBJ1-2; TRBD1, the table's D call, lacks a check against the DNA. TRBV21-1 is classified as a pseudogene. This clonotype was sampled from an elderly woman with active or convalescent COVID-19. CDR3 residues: CASNPDRLYGYTF. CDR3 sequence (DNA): TGTGCCAGCAATCCGGACAGGCTCTATGGCTACACCTTC.